The 8 T cell receptor beta chains below come from one sample, sequenced in a study of blood T cell repertoires in COVID-19 (dated by TCRdb to 2018 to 2021). Library method: the immunoSEQ multiplex PCR assay. Here the immuneACCESS table is served through TCRdb, limited to in-frame sequences with V and J called. Missing clones are a known gap in these copies; in checked studies unresolved V genes cover under half, and the rest lacks a known reason. The sample table records fewer than 200,000 clones; 79% of these occur just once. Of the sample, more than 6.5% falls within the top ten clones. The sequenced sample consisted of peripheral blood. These receptors were obtained from a woman in her sixties with COVID-19, enrolled during active disease.

The V and J genes are TRBV3-1 (or the pseudogene TRBV3-2) and TRBJ1-4, with 8 bases matching TRBD1. The V gene's germline CDR1 is LGHDT and CDR2 YNNKEL (reference sequence). This CDR3 is built from 14 residues. The V and J ends lost 7 bases and 3 bases, in that order; junction bases with no gene match: 4. The CDR3 loop is CASNQGASNEKLFF. Here the CDR3 DNA reads TGTGCCAGCAACCAGGGGGCTTCTAATGAAAAACTGTTTTTT.

The rearrangement uses TRBV5-6 and TRBJ1-5, with 8 positions matching TRBD1. The V gene's germline CDR1 is SGHDT and CDR2 YYEEEE. The CDR3 totals 15 residues. With V trimmed by 0 bases and J by 3 bases, 2 bases remained unmatched. CDR3 in DNA: TGTGCCAGCAGCTTGGGGACAGGGATCAATCAGCCCCAGCATTTT. As protein: CASSLGTGINQPQHF.

The V and J genes are TRBV29-1 and TRBJ2-2, with a tentative D call TRBD1 (5 bases). This CDR3 is 14 amino acids long. Per the germline V gene, CDR1 is SQVTM and CDR2 is ANQGSEA. V was cut by 6 bases and J by 2 bases, with 13 bases left in between. The CDR3 is CSVRRTSNTGELFF. The CDR3 nucleotides read TGCAGCGTCCGCCGGACATCCAACACCGGGGAGCTGTTTTTT.

The chain has TRBV5-1 and TRBJ2-7; 7 nucleotides agree with TRBD1. The CDR3 extends over 14 amino acids. V was pared by 2 bases and J by 3 bases, with 5 bases of the junction left unmatched. The germline CDR1 and CDR2 sequences are SGHRS and YFSETQ. The CDR3 DNA reads TGCGCCAGCAGCTTAGGACAGGTTGGCTACGAGCAGTACTTC. Its translation: CASSLGQVGYEQYF. Combining the CDR3 with reference TRBV5-1 and TRBJ2-7 gives the whole variable domain KAGVTQTPRYLIKTRGQQVTLSCSPISGHRSVSWYQQTPGQGLQFLFEYFSETQRNKGNFPGRFSGRQFSNSRSEMNVSTLELGDSALYLCASSLGQVGYEQYFGPGTRLTVT.

The chain combines TRBV6-2 or TRBV6-3 with TRBJ2-7, with D perhaps TRBD2 (6 bases). This CDR3 comprises 12 residues. Germline lookup yields CDR1 MNHEY and CDR2 SVGEGT. Trimming removed 6 bases from V and 3 bases from J, with 9 bases in between. The CDR3 loop reads CASSLGGYEQYV. The CDR3 region has the DNA TGTGCCAGCAGCCTGGGGGGCTACGAGCAGTACGTC.

The chain recombines TRBV29-1 with TRBJ1-1; 10 nucleotides match TRBD1. Germline CDR1 is SQVTM and CDR2 is ANQGSEA. This CDR3 region has 13 residues. V was clipped by 7 bases and J by 5 bases; unmatched bases: 7. The CDR3 is CSASGQGSTEAFF. The CDR3 bases are TGCAGCGCCTCGGGACAGGGGAGTACTGAAGCTTTCTTT.

This clone was counted only a few times. The chain recombines TRBV4-2 with TRBJ2-2, with 7 bases identical to TRBD2. CDR3 length: 16 residues. Looked up from germline, CDR1 is LGHNA and CDR2 is YNFKEQ. With V trimmed by 0 bases and J by 4 bases, 5 bases remained unmatched. This CDR3 reads CASSQDRPGGTGELFF. The CDR3 nucleotides read TGTGCCAGCAGCCAAGATCGCCCGGGGGGCACCGGGGAGCTGTTTTTT.

This chain connects TRBV4-3 to TRBJ1-1, with D unclear. The ends were cut back, 0 bases at V and 1 base at J, with 6 bases in the middle. This CDR3 is built from 14 residues. Germline V CDR1 and CDR2: LGHNA, YSLEER. The CDR3 DNA reads TGCGCCAGCAGCCAAGATATAAAGAACACTGAAGCTTTCTTT. This codes for CASSQDIKNTEAFF.